One and the same sample provided the 15 T cell receptor beta chains below, sequenced in a study of blood T cell repertoires in COVID-19. Method: immunoSEQ multiplex PCR; TCRdb's copy keeps in-frame clones and lacks some. The sample has about 38,000 clones, around four fifths seen once; the top ten hold 4.8%. The sequenced material came from peripheral blood. These TCRs come from a man in his forties or fifties with active COVID-19.

The V and J genes are TRBV7-9 and TRBJ2-3; perhaps TRBD2 as D (5 bases). Trimming took 6 bases from V and 0 from J, leaving 7 bases between them. The CDR3 covers 13 residues. Germline loops: CDR1 SEHNR, CDR2 FQNEAQ (reference sequence). CDR3 nucleotide sequence: TGTGCCAGCAGGGGAGCCAGCACAGATACGCAGTATTTT. Encoded protein: CASRGASTDTQYF.

This rearrangement joins TRBV7-8 to TRBJ2-7; maybe TRBD1 (6 bases). The germline V and J ends were trimmed by 3 bases and 2 bases, with 11 bases remaining between them. The CDR3 covers 14 residues. Germline V lookup: CDR1 SGHVS, CDR2 FQNEAQ. The CDR3 loop reads CASSLRTAAYEQYF. The CDR3, as DNA: TGTGCCAGCAGCTTGCGGACAGCAGCCTACGAGCAGTACTTC.

This clone has only a few counts. The CDR3 protein is CASSYSTSGELTSSYNEQFF. CDR3 DNA: TGTGCCAGCAGTTACTCGACTAGCGGGGAGCTTACGAGCTCCTACAATGAGCAGTTCTTC. The rearrangement links TRBV6-2 or TRBV6-3 to TRBJ2-1, with 11 bases identical to TRBD2. With V trimmed by 0 bases and J by 0 bases, 10 bases remained unmatched. Germline CDR1 and CDR2: MNHEY and SVGEGT. The CDR3 consists of 20 residues.

This chain connects TRBV29-1 to TRBJ2-3, with 15 nucleotides matching TRBD2. The junction had 0 bases not matched to a gene; V was cut back by 4 bases and J by 1 base. Germline CDR1 and CDR2: SQVTM and ANQGSEA. The CDR3 has 15 amino acids. This CDR3 reads CSVGTSGGGTDTQYF. The DNA of the CDR3 is TGCAGCGTTGGGACTAGCGGGGGGGGCACAGATACGCAGTATTTT.

This chain joins TRBV9 and TRBJ2-2; TRBD1 matches 8 bases. The V and J ends lost 3 bases and 4 bases, in that order; junction bases with no gene match: 17. Per the germline V gene, CDR1 is SGDLS and CDR2 is YYNGEE. The CDR3 is 19 residues long. The CDR3 DNA is TGTGCCAGCAGCGAGGGGACAGGTCACTTTTGGCGTTCCACCGGGGAGCTGTTTTTT. This gives the protein CASSEGTGHFWRSTGELFF.

The genes are TRBV28 and TRBJ2-3; 9 bases line up with TRBD2. From germline, CDR1 is MDHEN and CDR2 SYDVKM. This CDR3 spans 15 amino acids. V lost 2 bases to trimming and J lost 5 bases; unmatched junction nucleotides: 5. The CDR3 is CASSLGGGGGDTQYF. DNA for the CDR3: TGTGCCAGCAGTTTAGGCGGGGGGGGTGGAGATACGCAGTATTTT.

The genes are TRBV7-9 and TRBJ1-4; D gene uncertain. The V gene's germline CDR1 is SEHNR and CDR2 FQNEAQ (reference sequence). The CDR3 length is 15 residues. V was cut by 2 bases and J by 7 bases, with 14 bases left in between. CDR3 residues: CASSLSSIRGEKLFF. As DNA, the CDR3 is TGTGCCAGCAGCTTAAGCTCCATACGTGGTGAAAAACTGTTTTTT.

Points on this clone: The sample holds other DNA sequences that translate to the same CDR3. The chain joins TRBV5-4 to TRBJ2-2; 8 nucleotides line up with TRBD2. CDR3 length: 14 residues. CDR1 and CDR2 from the germline V gene are SGHNT and YYREEE (reference sequence). V dropped 7 bases and J dropped 1; count of bases not matched to a gene: 3. As DNA, the CDR3 is TGTGCCAGCGGTCGGGGGGGGAACACCGGGGAGCTGTTTTTT. The encoded protein is CASGRGGNTGELFF.

The chain uses TRBV9 and TRBJ1-2; 12 nucleotides agree with TRBD1. Germline V gene lookup returns CDR1 SGDLS and CDR2 YYNGEE. The CDR3 is 16 residues long. The J segment lost 4 bases and the V segment lost 0 bases, leaving 4 bases of the junction unmatched. CDR3 sequence (DNA): TGTGCCAGCAGCGTAGGTGGGACAGGGGGCTGCTATGGCTACACCTTC. Encoded protein: CASSVGGTGGCYGYTF.

This chain uses TRBV2 with TRBJ2-2, with 7 nucleotides matching TRBD1. CDR1 and CDR2 (germline): SNHLY, FYNNEI. J gave up 2 bases and V 5 bases, and 5 bases lay outside the gene matches. The CDR3 covers 15 residues. The CDR3 loop is CASSRTGENTGELFF. The CDR3 DNA is TGTGCCAGCAGTCGGACAGGCGAAAACACCGGGGAGCTGTTTTTT.

The genes are TRBV28 and TRBJ2-1; 11 bases align to TRBD2. Looked up from germline, CDR1 is MDHEN and CDR2 is SYDVKM. After removal of 7 bases from V and 2 bases from J, the junction contained 13 bases not matched to a gene. The CDR3 has 18 residues. In DNA form, the CDR3 reads TGTGCCAGCACCGACACCGAGGGGACTAGCGGACCCTACAATGAGCAGTTCTTC. This gives the protein CASTDTEGTSGPYNEQFF.

This chain joins TRBV5-1 and TRBJ2-1, with TRBD2 identical over 12 bases. The CDR3 loop spans 18 amino acids. Germline trimming cut 0 bases from V and 4 bases from J; bases unmatched to any gene: 8. The germline CDR1 and CDR2 sequences are SGHRS and YFSETQ. The DNA for the CDR3 is TGCGCCAGCAGCTTGGTAGCTAGCGGGGGGGCTGGGTACAATGAGCAGTTCTTC. Residues: CASSLVASGGAGYNEQFF.

This chain connects TRBV7-9 to TRBJ2-1; D remains ambiguous. The CDR3 runs to 13 residues. V was shortened by 5 bases and J by 5 bases, with 10 bases between the two germline ends. Germline CDR1 and CDR2: SEHNR and FQNEAQ (reference sequence). The CDR3 bases are TGTGCCAGCAGCCAGACACCGAACAATGAGCAGTTCTTC. This encodes CASSQTPNNEQFF.

This chain uses TRBV6-6 with TRBJ1-6, with TRBD1 identical over 9 bases. J lost 14 bases, V lost 6 bases, and 14 bases had no gene match. From germline, CDR1 is MNHNY and CDR2 SVGAGI (reference sequence). This CDR3 contains 15 residues. The CDR3 DNA follows: TGTGCCAGCAGCCATTTCCCGGGACAGGGAGCGTCCCTCCACTTT. Translated: CASSHFPGQGASLHF.

The J gene is TRBJ1-3, the V gene TRBV28; TRBD1 matches 8 bases. J lost 0 bases, V lost 5 bases, and 6 bases had no gene match. CDR3 size: 16 residues. Germline V gives CDR1 MDHEN, CDR2 SYDVKM. In DNA form, the CDR3 reads TGTGCCAGCAGTCCGGACAGGGTCCTCTCTGGAAACACCATATATTTT. It is translated as CASSPDRVLSGNTIYF.